This T cell receptor (beta chain) was captured by sequencing in a study of cytomegalovirus exposure and HLA in healthy donors (dated by TCRdb to 2015 to 2018). At the level of the whole study: In an earlier analysis of approximately 640 of the donors, 250 to 350 Gb of sequence data and 120 million or so unique TCR beta sequences from 150 million to 200 million T cells were reported. Of the 350 to 450 genotyped donors, over 70% fell in the genetic ancestry cluster associated with self-reported Caucasian donors. An earlier analysis of about 620 of the donors applied high-throughput TCR beta sequencing to assess whether each TCR beta V gene segment acted as functional or pseudogenic. A handful of DR-DQ haplotypes were treated as single units for association and clustering because of strong linkage in the cohort. Besides the first cohort of roughly 660 subjects, a separate validation cohort made up of 120 or so different subjects was used. Every repertoire in the discovery cohort had been generated on one and the same sequencing platform. In a later analysis, previously published TCR beta repertoires from hundreds of donors were re-analyzed and high-resolution HLA genotyping was added so that TCR occurrence patterns could be studied. To predict cytomegalovirus infection status, the study brought together high-throughput TCR immunosequencing, statistical association of individual TCRs with disease status, and machine learning. The study used immunosequencing to profile the T cell repertoires of 670 or so subjects and linked those repertoires to cytomegalovirus serostatus. Donor age, sex, ethnicity and CMV serostatus were compiled alongside the repertoire data. Among roughly 370 genotyped donors of the cohort, an average of roughly 240,000 unique TCR beta nucleotide sequences were sequenced per donor, roughly a sixth of them non-productive. The later analysis used no new phenotypic data to find candidate immune exposures, relying instead on TCR beta sequences and their occurrence across donors. HLA typing included class I and class II loci at four-digit resolution. The study aimed to test whether signatures of past pathogen exposure could be identified by cataloging public T cell receptors. Around 320 gigabases of sequencing data and approximately 80 million unique TCR sequences were included in an early release covering around 600 HLA-typed donors. The number of typed donors differed by locus: about 620-640 for A, B, C, DRB1 and DQB1; 500 to 550 for DQA1; some 610 for DPA1; and some 470 for DPB1. Genome-wide SNP genotypes for about three fifths of the 666 donors were used in a later genetic analysis, which treated that subset as a discovery cohort.

What the authors observed across the whole study: Three of the identified cytomegalovirus-associated TCR beta chains were confirmed in vitro to be specific for cytomegalovirus antigens. Immune exposure information for the cohort was limited to CMV serostatus. The 87-base-pair reads could not distinguish some IMGT-functional V segments, including TRBV6-2 and TRBV6-3, so those segments were excluded. Because counts were too low, seventeen rarely observed V segments, including chromosome 9 orphons, were excluded from the earlier analysis of a few hundred of the donors. A further reported finding was that TCR beta sequences accurately predicted the HLA-A and HLA-B alleles for most subjects in the first cohort. A later analysis associated 16,951 TCR beta sequences with specific HLA alleles at a false discovery rate of 0.05. In a later genetic analysis, a missense DCLRE1C variant was associated with V-gene and J-gene trimming of TCR beta chains, and the association was replicated in an independent cohort. The study gave a list of some 150 TCR beta chains associated with cytomegalovirus. The sequencing pipeline was judged likely to have produced a cluster of highly shared sequence variants as a technical artifact. Most TCR sequences were observed very rarely across donors, whereas some public TCRs were present in many individuals. Only TCR beta chains were sequenced in this cohort, and the absence of alpha or paired-chain data limited detectable features. Strong co-occurrence of HLA alleles, especially DR and DQ, made assigning TCR associations to individual alleles difficult. An earlier analysis of approximately 600 of the donors showed that most TCR beta V segments appeared in productive rearrangements either about 87% or about 30% of the time, which broadly matched IMGT annotations. In a later analysis, TCR association rates were found to vary across HLA loci, with the most associated TCRs seen for DRB1 alleles and the fewest for HLA-C alleles. The classifier was reported to diagnose cytomegalovirus status with high specificity and sensitivity in both the original cohort and the validation cohort. Because HLA typing was missing for some donors at each locus, association tests included only the typed subset. Several of the top co-occurrence clusters appeared to be linked to parvovirus B19, influenza, CMV and Epstein-Barr virus, according to a later analysis. The presence/absence analyses assumed that sequencing depth was roughly uniform across donors, and that assumption may not be true. The authors suggested that the approach could potentially be generalized to other disease states and immunological phenotypes. In a later genetic analysis, fewer N-insertions in productive TCRs were reported among donors in an Asian-associated ancestry cluster than the roughly 700-donor mean. In a later analysis, HLA-associated TCR beta chains showed more clonal expansion and lower generation probabilities than non-associated chains that were equally common. Linkage disequilibrium might explain the correlated functional status among segregating V segments, but an unknown experimental factor could not be excluded. Most CMV-associated TCR beta chains appeared to be HLA-restricted in a later analysis, and the HLA associations seemed to be driven largely by CMV exposure.

V gives up 4 bases and J gives up 0 bases, and the segment between their germline ends measures 13 bases. The CDR3 starts with the cysteine, ends with the phenylalanine, and has 16 residues. Only the CDR3 region is kept as DNA, spanning 48 bases read in frame from base 1. CDR1 and CDR2, looked up from the germline V gene, are MGHRA and YSYEKL. This clone was detected a few times. Its recognized antigen is unknown. The input lacks base qualities; no much larger clone sits a single base away. The cohort was made up of approximately 670 healthy bone marrow donors. At the time of sampling, all cohort members were nominally healthy, though unrecorded immune exposures were likely present. The donor tested CMV seronegative, placing the donor among the 350 or so seronegative members of the cohort. Each donor provided a peripheral blood sample, and peripheral blood mononuclear cells were used for TCR beta sequencing. The Qiagen DNeasy Blood Extraction Kit was used to extract genomic DNA from the blood cell samples.

Library generation was performed with the immunoSEQ multiplex PCR assay. For the multiplex PCR, a mixture combining 60 forward primers for TCR Vbeta segments and 13 reverse primers for TCR Jbeta segments was used. The CDR3 region of rearranged TCR beta genes was amplified from genomic DNA with a multiplex PCR assay. On the Illumina HiSeq System, the amplified TCR beta libraries were sequenced as 87-base-pair reads. The original pipeline was this. Across the 670 or so repertoires, a later analysis counted tens of millions of unique TCR beta chains, around 11 million of which were shared by at least two donors. To remove PCR and sequencing errors, raw reads were error-corrected and collapsed into unique sequences using a nearest-neighbor algorithm that merged closely related sequences. To assign V, D and J gene segments, CDR3 sequences were aligned to IMGT reference sequences. For a sequence to be retained, at least a six-nucleotide match to both a V gene segment and a J gene segment was required. A rearrangement was called productive if the CDR3 had no stop codons and remained in frame with V and J, and every other rearrangement was called non-productive. CDR3 was defined by IMGT convention, running from the second conserved V-encoded cysteine to the conserved J-encoded phenylalanine. In an earlier analysis of approximately 590 of the donors, sequences lacking an unambiguous match to a single V gene segment were excluded. An earlier analysis of a few hundred of the donors called V segments functional above 56.7% productive rearrangements and segregating when the between-donor standard deviation exceeded 5%. A statistical classification framework was built for diagnosing cytomegalovirus status from the catalog of TCR beta chain sequences. V and J gene assignment, in a later analysis, came from comparing TCR nucleotide sequences with IMGT/GENE-DB human TR gene sequences. Using the TCRdist pipeline, a later analysis assigned CDR3 sequences along with most-parsimonious VDJ recombination scenarios. A later analysis defined each TCR beta chain by its CDR3 amino acid sequence plus V-gene family, and excluded reads lacking a unique V-gene family. In a later analysis, around 600 highly shared, low-generation-probability nucleotide sequences were removed to address suspected cross-contamination and a sequencing artifact. A later analysis calculated a clonal expansion index for each public chain from normalized within-repertoire ranks of inferred template counts. In a later analysis, generation probabilities were computed with a VDJ recombination model fitted to out-of-frame rearrangements, and the resulting probabilities were checked against IGoR. In a later analysis, hypergeometric tests were used to score TCR-TCR, TCR-HLA and TCR-CMV co-occurrence, with a repertoire-size bias correction applied to TCR pairs. In a later analysis, false discovery rates were estimated by permuting HLA or CMV assignments 20 times. A later analysis grouped co-occurring TCRs with DBSCAN, adding TCRdist sequence similarity when clustering within HLA-allele-positive subsets. Repertoires with fewer than 30,000 or more than 120,000 public chains were left out of co-occurrence clustering, as were about 5 repertoires with anomalous nucleotide sharing. In TCRdb, the immuneACCESS table is reduced to in-frame sequences with V and J assigned. These tables do not hold every clone; where another copy was compared, an unresolved V gene accounts for under half, and the others remain unexplained. V, J and clone size are taken as reported in that table, and D and trimming were inferred from the DNA itself. The sample table shows 150,000 to 250,000 clones, and roughly four fifths are seen once. Together, the top ten hold about 0.1% of the sample.

The receptor was isolated from a boy aged 2 to 10 in good health and CMV-seronegative. In this chain, TRBV4-1 is recombined with TRBJ2-4, with a tentative D gene TRBD1 over 5 matching bases. Material: PBMCs. CDR3 loop: CASSPGSALAKNIQYF. The DNA sequence reads TGCGCCAGCAGCCCAGGGTCCGCACTAGCCAAAAACATTCAGTACTTC.